What follows are 23 T cell receptor beta chains derived from one specimen sequenced in a study of post-analysis software for immune sequencing data. Study-level results: Roughly 5 TRBV segments occurring more often in patients than controls included TRBV5-6, TRBV5-1 and TRBV20-1.

These receptors have no identified antigens. Included in the TCR beta cDNA libraries were unique molecular identifiers. MiXCR, applied by TCRdb to the PCR reads, yields one record per CDR3 protein. Of about 460,000 distinct CDR3 sequences listed, roughly 46% were seen once; the top ten hold 12%. Material: blood. These receptors were obtained from a girl under 18 with multiple sclerosis.

This rearrangement joins TRBV7-2 to TRBJ2-1, with 7 positions matching TRBD1. With 5 bases clipped from V and 5 bases from J, the junction kept 6 bases outside the gene matches. Germline CDR1 is SGHTA and CDR2 is FQGNSA. There are 14 residues in the CDR3. The DNA for the CDR3 is TGTGCCAGCAGCGACCGGGACAGACACAATGAGCAGTTCTTC. Amino acid sequence: CASSDRDRHNEQFF.

In regard to this clonotype: A read error may be the cause here, since a much bigger clone is one base away. The chain uses TRBV5-1 and TRBJ2-5; no definite D call. Germline CDR1 reads SGHRS; CDR2 reads YFSETQ. The CDR3 consists of 14 residues. The CDR3: CVSSFTRIQETQYF. Written as DNA, the CDR3 is TGCGTCAGCAGCTTTACAAGAATTCAAGAGACCCAGTACTTC.

The sample holds a few counts of this clonotype. V is TRBV6-5 and J is TRBJ1-1; 7 positions match TRBD1. Germline V gene data show CDR1 as MNHEY and CDR2 as SVGAGI. The CDR3 is 13 residues long. Trimming cost V 2 bases and J 5 bases; bases outside gene matches: 2. CDR3 residues: CASSYGDRTEAFF. CDR3 nucleotides: TGTGCCAGCAGTTACGGGGACAGAACTGAAGCTTTCTTT.

A note on this clonotype: One end of the junction does not line up with germline, which may come from a read error. The chain links TRBV20-1 to TRBJ2-1, with D possibly being TRBD2 (5 bases). Germline V CDR1 and CDR2: DFQATT, SNEGSKA (reference sequence). The CDR3 totals 15 residues. The DNA for the CDR3 is TGCGGTGCTAGAGACCTTCCGGGGAAGTACAATGAGCAGTTCTTC. This codes for CGARDLPGKYNEQFF.

This chain connects TRBV7-2 to TRBJ2-4; TRBD1 matches at 7 bases. The end of the DNA is better explained by TRBJ2-7, so the J call may be wrong. There are 19 residues in the CDR3. Germline V CDR1 and CDR2: SGHTA, FQGNSA. DNA of the CDR3: TGTGCCAGCAGCTTAGTCTCTCAAATGCCGGGACAGATCCTCTACGAGCAGTACTTC. Protein: CASSLVSQMPGQILYEQYF.

The chain recombines TRBV4-3 with TRBJ2-3, with D tentatively TRBD2 (5 bases). V lost 0 bases and J 2 bases, leaving 21 bases between the germline ends. CDR3 size: 19 residues. Germline V CDR1 and CDR2: LGHNA, YSLEER. CDR3: CASSQEDLWSSGDTDTQYF. In DNA form, the CDR3 reads TGCGCCAGCAGCCAAGAAGATTTGTGGTCCAGCGGCGACACAGATACGCAGTATTTT.

This rearrangement joins TRBV7-6 to TRBJ2-7, with 11 positions matching TRBD1. The CDR3 spans 16 residues. Trimming removed 5 bases from V and 1 base from J; junction bases left unmatched: 7. CDR1 SGHVS and CDR2 FNYEAQ come from the germline V gene. The CDR3: CASSQGTGGGSYEQYF. CDR3 DNA sequence: TGTGCCAGCAGCCAAGGGACAGGGGGAGGATCCTACGAGCAGTACTTC.

This clonotype was detected only a few times. J is TRBJ2-7 and V is TRBV12-3 or TRBV12-4, with 11 bases fitting TRBD2. Trimming at V came to 7 bases and at J to 3 bases, leaving 8 bases not matched to a gene. The CDR3 contains 15 residues. As DNA, the CDR3 is TGTGCCAGCACCTCACTAGCGGGAGACGACTACGAGCAGTACTTC. Its protein product is CASTSLAGDDYEQYF.

This clonotype turned up a few times. The chain uses TRBV15 and TRBJ2-7; D remains ambiguous. The last part of the DNA fits TRBJ2-5 better; the J call may be wrong. Germline V CDR1 and CDR2: LNHNV, YYDKDF (reference sequence). This CDR3 contains 12 residues. CDR3 nucleotides: TGTGCCACCAGCAGGCAACTTGAGACCCAGTACTTC. Encoded protein: CATSRQLETQYF.

The CDR3 DNA sequence: TGCAGTGCTAGATCGGGCGGCGAGCAGTACTTC. It codes for CSARSGGEQYF. The genes are TRBV20-1 and TRBJ2-7; D unresolved. CDR1 DFQATT and CDR2 SNEGSKA come from the germline V gene (reference sequence). The CDR3 extends over 11 amino acids. Trimming pared 2 bases from V and 6 bases from J, leaving 8 bases between.

This sequence joins TRBV5-5 and TRBJ2-3; D is possibly TRBD1 (5 bases). Germline values: CDR1 SGHKS, CDR2 YYEKEE (reference sequence). The CDR3 is 16 amino acids. V dropped 2 bases and J dropped 1 base, with 14 bases sitting between them. The CDR3, as DNA: TGTGCCAGCAGCTTCTTGGATCCAGGGCGCACAGATACGCAGTATTTT. Its translation: CASSFLDPGRTDTQYF.

This clonotype has only a few counts. J is TRBJ1-4 and V is TRBV12-3 or TRBV12-4; D not certain. The CDR3 extends over 11 amino acids. The DNA of the CDR3 is TGTGCAAACATACCTAATGAAAAACTGTTTTTT. Translated, it gives CANIPNEKLFF.

This clonotype was observed a few times. The chain joins TRBV10-3 to TRBJ2-1; maybe TRBD1 (5 bases). The V and J ends lost 4 bases and 3 bases respectively, with 16 bases between them. The CDR3 consists of 16 residues. CDR1 and CDR2 from the germline V gene are ENHRY and SYGVKD. CDR3 sequence reads: CAISGPRDYIYNEQFF. The CDR3 region has the DNA TGTGCCATCAGTGGACCCAGGGATTACATCTACAATGAGCAGTTCTTC.

This clonotype came up once. The junction departs from the called germline gene at one end, perhaps through a read error. The genes are TRBV6-2 or TRBV6-3 and TRBJ2-7; 14 bases are shared with TRBD2. The CDR3 spans 15 residues. Germline values: CDR1 MNHEY, CDR2 SVGEGT. CDR3 sequence (DNA): TGTGCCGGCAGCCGGACTAGCGGGAGGACGTACGAGCAGTACTTC. It translates to CAGSRTSGRTYEQYF.

The chain uses TRBV6-1 and TRBJ2-4; unclear D gene. Matching the DNA end better, TRBJ2-7 makes the J call doubtful. Germline V CDR1 and CDR2: MNHNS, SASEGT. This CDR3 comprises 14 residues. DNA for the CDR3: TGTGCCAGCAGTGAAATCCAGGTGAGGAACGAGCAGTACTTC. It codes for CASSEIQVRNEQYF.

This chain uses TRBV29-1 with TRBJ2-5; D is perhaps TRBD2 (6 bases). The last part of the DNA fits TRBJ2-7 better; the J call may be wrong. CDR1 is SQVTM and CDR2 is ANQGSEA in the germline V gene. This CDR3 contains 11 residues. CDR3 loop: CSVGLASEQYF. Written as DNA, the CDR3 is TGCAGCGTTGGGCTAGCGAGCGAGCAGTACTTC.

The chain has TRBV29-1 and TRBJ2-5; 11 bases line up with TRBD1. The trim removed 6 bases at V and 4 bases at J, leaving 10 bases unmatched. The length of the CDR3 is 15 residues. Germline lookup yields CDR1 SQVTM and CDR2 ANQGSEA. Written as DNA, the CDR3 is TGCAGCGTCGCGCCGGGACAGGGGGTGGGAGAGACCCAGTACTTC. It codes for CSVAPGQGVGETQYF.

The chain links TRBV6-1 to TRBJ1-1; D is ambiguous. V was clipped by 1 base and J by 3 bases, with 9 bases between them. Per germline, CDR1 MNHNS and CDR2 SASEGT. The CDR3 runs to 14 residues. The CDR3 spells CASSEVGSDTEAFF. The CDR3 DNA reads as TGTGCCAGCAGTGAAGTCGGGTCCGACACTGAAGCTTTCTTT.

The rearrangement uses TRBV28 and TRBJ2-1, with D perhaps TRBD2 (7 bases). CDR3 length: 15 amino acids. V lost 5 bases to trimming and J lost 4 bases, with 15 bases between them. The germline V gene has CDR1 MDHEN and CDR2 SYDVKM. The CDR3 spells CASSIDRGGYNEQFF. CDR3 DNA sequence: TGTGCCAGCAGTATCGATAGGGGGGGTTACAATGAGCAGTTCTTC.

The chain has TRBV20-1 and TRBJ2-5; 12 nucleotides match TRBD2. Matching the DNA end better, TRBJ2-7 makes the J call doubtful. This CDR3 contains 15 residues. Germline CDR1 is DFQATT and CDR2 is SNEGSKA (reference sequence). The CDR3, as DNA: TGCAGTGCCGCCCCCGGACTAGCGGGGATCTACGAGCAGTACTTC. Protein sequence: CSAAPGLAGIYEQYF.

This clonotype has a handful of counts. CDR3 DNA sequence: TGTGCCAGCAGCCCTGCCTCACCGGGCCGAGCGGATGAGCAGTTCTTC. Its protein product is CASSPASPGRADEQFF. The J gene is TRBJ2-1, the V gene TRBV12-3 or TRBV12-4; D perhaps matches TRBD2 (5 bases). V lost 6 bases to trimming and J lost 8 bases, with 23 bases between them. The CDR3 spans 16 residues.

This sequence joins TRBV7-6 and TRBJ2-4; D may be TRBD1 (6 bases). The end of the DNA fits TRBJ2-7 better, so the J call may be wrong. The CDR3 has 14 residues. The germline CDR1 and CDR2 sequences are SGHVS and FNYEAQ. The CDR3 bases are TGTGCCAGCAGCACAGGGCACCAAACCTACGAGCAGTACTTC. It encodes CASSTGHQTYEQYF.

The CDR3 nucleotides read TGCAGCGTTGAAGGGGTACAGGGATTTTACAATGAGCAGTTCTTC. Its translation: CSVEGVQGFYNEQFF. The J gene is TRBJ2-1, the V gene TRBV29-1; possibly TRBD1 for D (6 bases). The CDR3 has 15 residues. Germline V CDR1 and CDR2: SQVTM, ANQGSEA. V dropped 1 base and J dropped 4 bases, with 14 bases sitting between them.